This T cell receptor beta chain is from a study of graft-versus-host responses after intestinal transplantation. Study-level background: Recipients uniformly received anti-thymocyte globulin induction, followed by tacrolimus and steroids for approximately 3 years.

Germline assignment: CDR1 SGHVS and CDR2 FNYEAQ. The V end lost 4 bases, the J end lost 0 bases, and 10 bases lay between the germline ends. This CDR3 is built from 14 residues. Here immunoSEQ multiplex PCR was the method, and the copy in TCRdb shows in-frame clones only, minus some. The sample has 35,000 to 55,000 clones; about 93% are singletons. Sample: PBMCs, taken about 790 days after a first intestinal transplant, on the day of a second. The source of this sequence is a human patient who received an intestinal transplant, so some T cells may come from the graft donor. The J gene is TRBJ2-7, the V gene TRBV7-6; D call uncertain. DNA of the CDR3: TGTGCCAGCAGCTCTGTCCCCGGCTCCTACGAGCAGTACTTC. It codes for CASSSVPGSYEQYF.